This T cell receptor (beta chain) came from a study of spatial heterogeneity in lung cancer. This sample's time point: sample taken at primary tumor resection. Whole RNA obtained from tumor, nontumor lung or frozen PBMC underwent sequencing without sorting. A total of 72 untreated early-stage non-small cell lung cancer patients served as donors. The CDR3 consists of 17 residues. CDR1 and CDR2 (germline): DFQATT, SNEGSKA (reference sequence). After removal of 3 bases from V and 0 bases from J, the junction contained 8 bases not matched to a gene. Study-wide results and caveats: In blood, ubiquitous expanded tumor TCRs appeared more at resection than follow-up.

A remark on this clonotype: Its target is unknown.

Every TCR cDNA molecule bore a unique molecular identifier. Each CDR3 protein is one row after TCRdb ran MiXCR on the 5' RACE reads. Here the sample spans 24,000 or so distinct CDR3 sequences, more than 6.5% being singletons. Sequencing was performed on PBMCs, taken at surgery. The V and J genes are TRBV20-1 and TRBJ1-6; 7 bases are a match to TRBD1. The receptor was derived from a male donor with early-stage non-small cell lung cancer. CDR3 sequence: CSARDRSLGSYNSPLHF. The CDR3 DNA sequence: TGCAGTGCTAGGGACAGGTCTCTTGGCTCCTATAATTCACCCCTCCACTTT.